The 26 T cell receptor beta chains presented below share a single source sample, sequenced in a study of beta chain features in type 1 diabetes. TCRB transcripts that were expressed got sequenced, as all of the isolated RNA had been reverse transcribed. Assay: immunoSEQ multiplex PCR; the TCRdb copy retains only in-frame clones and omits some. The sample lists about 6,000 clones, 60% to 85% occurring once. Sequences were obtained from Tregs from blood. The receptors derive from a man in his late teens or twenties in good health.

This chain links TRBV4-3 with TRBJ2-4; 10 nucleotides agree with TRBD1. The CDR3 consists of 16 residues. The J segment lost 7 bases and the V segment lost 2 bases, leaving 8 bases of the junction unmatched. CDR1 is LGHNA, CDR2 YSLEER, per germline. The CDR3 loop is CASSQRPGDRGNIQYF. The DNA for the CDR3 is TGCGCCAGCAGCCAACGACCGGGGGACAGGGGTAACATTCAGTACTTC.

This clone has a handful of counts. CDR3 region: CASSLGSLAGFWDTQYF. Here the CDR3 DNA reads TGTGCCAGCAGCTTAGGCTCACTAGCGGGGTTCTGGGATACGCAGTATTTT. The chain couples TRBV7-2 to TRBJ2-3; 10 bases are a match to TRBD2. Trimming removed 1 base from V and 6 bases from J; junction bases left unmatched: 10. Per the germline V gene, CDR1 is SGHTA and CDR2 is FQGNSA. The CDR3 totals 17 residues.

This clone has a single count. The CDR3, as DNA: TGTGCCAGCAGCCGGGACTCACTATACAATGAGCAGTTCTTC. Amino acids: CASSRDSLYNEQFF. The gene calls are TRBV9 and TRBJ2-1; TRBD2 is a possible D gene (6 bases). V was clipped by 4 bases and J by 4 bases, with 12 bases between them. This CDR3 spans 14 amino acids. Germline V CDR1 and CDR2: SGDLS, YYNGEE.

This chain connects TRBV28 to TRBJ1-5; a weak D match, TRBD1 (5 bases). Germline-derived CDR1 and CDR2 are MDHEN and SYDVKM. Deletions cut 6 bases from V and 0 bases from J, with 12 bases between. The CDR3 sequence is 15 residues long. The CDR3 loop is CASSFSGVSNQPQHF. The CDR3 DNA is TGTGCCAGCAGCTTTTCGGGGGTTAGCAATCAGCCCCAGCATTTT.

CDR3 residues: CASSITDTQYF. As DNA, the CDR3 is TGTGCCAGCAGCATCACAGATACGCAGTATTTT. The chain carries TRBV6-1 and TRBJ2-3; D is unresolved. V was trimmed by 6 bases and J by 2 bases, leaving 3 bases between them. This CDR3 has 11 residues. CDR1 and CDR2 from the germline V gene are MNHNS and SASEGT.

The chain combines TRBV2 with TRBJ1-6; unclear D gene. Between the trimmed V and J ends, which lost 7 bases and 6 bases, there was a span of 10 bases. The CDR3 sequence is 13 residues long. CDR1 SNHLY and CDR2 FYNNEI come from the germline V gene. The DNA for the CDR3 is TGTGCCAGCATCCAGAACACTAATTCACCCCTCCACTTT. This encodes CASIQNTNSPLHF.

The chain combines TRBV7-2 with TRBJ2-7, with 13 bases aligning to TRBD2. CDR3 size: 14 residues. The V and J ends lost 5 bases and 5 bases, in that order; junction bases with no gene match: 3. Germline V lookup: CDR1 SGHTA, CDR2 FQGNSA. Written as DNA, the CDR3 is TGTGCCAGCAGCCATGGGACTAGCGGGAACGAGCAGTACTTC. Its protein is CASSHGTSGNEQYF. The entire variable domain, with the rest obtained from reference TRBV7-2 and TRBJ2-7, is as follows: GAGVSQSPSNKVTEKGKDVELRCDPISGHTALYWYRQSLGQGLEFLIYFQGNSAPDKSGLPSDRFSAERTGGSVSTLTIQRTQQEDSAVYLCASSHGTSGNEQYFGPGTRLTVT.

This clone was recorded once. This rearrangement joins TRBV4-3 to TRBJ1-2; the match to TRBD1 covers 10 bases. Trimming removed 3 bases from V and 8 bases from J; junction bases left unmatched: 9. Germline V lookup: CDR1 LGHNA, CDR2 YSLEER. This CDR3 is 15 amino acids long. The CDR3 region is CASSQTGTGVGGYTF. CDR3 nucleotide sequence: TGCGCCAGCAGCCAGACCGGGACAGGGGTGGGAGGCTACACCTTC.

V and J are TRBV19 and TRBJ2-6; TRBD2 might be the D (5 bases). Germline CDR1 LNHDA, CDR2 SQIVND (reference sequence). The CDR3 consists of 13 residues. The germline V and J ends were trimmed by 10 bases and 0 bases, with 7 bases remaining between them. The CDR3 DNA reads as TGTGCCACTGGAGGCTCTGGGGCCAACGTCCTGACTTTC. This codes for CATGGSGANVLTF.

CDR3 sequence reads: CASSPGLAGGETQYF. The CDR3 bases are TGTGCCAGCAGCCCTGGACTAGCGGGGGGAGAGACCCAGTACTTC. The V call is TRBV6-6, the J call TRBJ2-5; 14 bases map to TRBD2. V dropped 6 bases and J dropped 4; count of bases not matched to a gene: 4. Looked up from germline, CDR1 is MNHNY and CDR2 is SVGAGI (reference sequence). There are 15 residues in the CDR3.

V and J are TRBV4-3 and TRBJ1-1; 8 bases fit TRBD1. V shed 5 bases and J 3 bases; nucleotides not matched to a gene: 8. From germline, CDR1 is LGHNA and CDR2 YSLEER. The CDR3 has 15 residues. The CDR3 sequence: CASSKRTGRDTEAFF. In DNA, the CDR3 is TGCGCCAGCAGCAAAAGGACAGGGAGGGACACTGAAGCTTTCTTT.

The chain recombines TRBV29-1 with TRBJ1-2; D perhaps matches TRBD1 (5 bases). CDR1 is SQVTM, CDR2 ANQGSEA, per germline. There are 14 residues in the CDR3. Trimming stripped 1 base from V and 6 bases from J, with 15 bases between. Written as DNA, the CDR3 is TGCAGCGTTGAAGGTGGCCAGGGTTTAAATGGCTACACCTTC. Residues: CSVEGGQGLNGYTF.

The chain joins TRBV19 to TRBJ2-1, with 11 bases fitting TRBD2. Unmatched junction bases numbered 11, after V lost 5 bases and J lost 8 bases. This CDR3 has 16 residues. CDR1 is LNHDA and CDR2 is SQIVND in the germline V gene (reference sequence). CDR3 loop: CASSRTASGGSDEQFF. Here the CDR3 DNA reads TGTGCCAGTAGTCGCACAGCTAGCGGGGGGAGTGATGAGCAGTTCTTC.

This chain uses TRBV10-3 with TRBJ2-7; unclear D gene. The CDR3 has 14 residues. Trimming stripped 3 bases from V and 2 bases from J, with 11 bases between. CDR1 is ENHRY and CDR2 is SYGVKD in the germline V gene. CDR3 loop: CAISDSADPYEQYF. CDR3 in DNA: TGTGCCATCAGTGATTCGGCGGATCCCTACGAGCAGTACTTC.

A few counts support this clone. J is TRBJ2-5 and V is TRBV10-3, with 11 bases identical to TRBD2. The CDR3 length is 14 residues. Trimming took 10 bases from V and 2 from J; bases not matched to a gene: 6. CDR1 ENHRY and CDR2 SYGVKD come from the germline V gene. CDR3 in amino acids: CATATSGGQETQYF. The CDR3 DNA sequence: TGTGCCACAGCCACTAGCGGGGGACAAGAGACCCAGTACTTC.

This rearrangement joins TRBV7-2 to TRBJ2-1; TRBD2 agrees at 8 bases. The germline V gene encodes CDR1 SGHTA and CDR2 FQGNSA. With V trimmed by 3 bases and J by 4 bases, 5 bases remained unmatched. The CDR3 is 15 residues long. The CDR3 DNA is TGTGCCAGCAGCTTTTTAGCGGGGTCATACAATGAGCAGTTCTTC. Translating it yields CASSFLAGSYNEQFF.

V usage is TRBV5-8 and J usage is TRBJ2-5, with TRBD2 matching 14 bases. This CDR3 spans 17 amino acids. CDR1 and CDR2 from the germline V gene are SGHTS and YDEGEE. Trimming removed 0 bases from V and 0 bases from J; junction bases left unmatched: 1. The CDR3, as DNA: TGTGCCAGCAGCTTGGGGACTAGCGGGGGGAACCAAGAGACCCAGTACTTC. Translation: CASSLGTSGGNQETQYF.

The chain employs TRBV29-1 and TRBJ2-5, with a weak D call TRBD1 (5 bases). V was trimmed by 4 bases and J by 5 bases, leaving 11 bases between them. The germline gives CDR1 SQVTM, CDR2 ANQGSEA. There are 12 residues in the CDR3. The DNA for the CDR3 is TGCAGCGTTGTCGGCCAGGGTGAGACCCAGTACTTC. It encodes CSVVGQGETQYF.

The V and J genes are TRBV7-2 and TRBJ2-5, with D unresolved. The CDR3 contains 13 residues. The V gene lost 2 bases and the J gene lost 2 bases, with 6 bases spanning the gap. In germline, CDR1 is SGHTA, CDR2 FQGNSA. CDR3 amino acids: CASSLSRQETQYF. The CDR3 DNA reads TGTGCCAGCAGCTTATCCCGGCAAGAGACCCAGTACTTC.

A few counts support this clone. The genes are TRBV7-9 and TRBJ2-2; 9 bases are shared with TRBD1. Germline loops: CDR1 SEHNR, CDR2 FQNEAQ (reference sequence). The junction had 4 bases not matched to a gene; V was cut back by 4 bases and J by 7 bases. The CDR3 contains 14 residues. As DNA, the CDR3 is TGTGCCAGCAGCTCCCGGACAGGGGTCGGGGAGCTGTTTTTT. Its protein product is CASSSRTGVGELFF.

This sequence joins TRBV29-1 and TRBJ1-1, with TRBD1 matching over 10 bases. CDR1 is SQVTM and CDR2 is ANQGSEA in the germline V gene. The CDR3 is 13 amino acids. The V gene end was trimmed by 6 bases and the J gene end by 3 bases; junction bases not matched to a gene: 4. Written as DNA, the CDR3 is TGCAGCGTCGACAGGGGGCTAGACACTGAAGCTTTCTTT. Protein product: CSVDRGLDTEAFF.

The chain joins TRBV28 to TRBJ2-1, with TRBD2 identical over 13 bases. The CDR3 runs 16 residues. Germline values: CDR1 MDHEN, CDR2 SYDVKM. After removal of 4 bases from V and 4 bases from J, the junction contained 4 bases not matched to a gene. The CDR3 reads CASSSPGLAGYNEQFF. As DNA, the CDR3 is TGTGCCAGCAGTTCACCGGGACTAGCGGGGTACAATGAGCAGTTCTTC.

The rearrangement uses TRBV7-8 and TRBJ2-3; TRBD1 aligns across 10 bases. Germline trimming cut 0 bases from V and 3 bases from J; bases unmatched to any gene: 6. Germline assignment: CDR1 SGHVS and CDR2 FQNEAQ. The CDR3 runs to 17 residues. This CDR3 is CASSLALGQGMTDTQYF. DNA for the CDR3: TGTGCCAGCAGCTTAGCGCTGGGACAGGGGATGACAGATACGCAGTATTTT. Full variable domain (missing parts from reference TRBV7-8 and TRBJ2-3): GAGVSQSPRYKVAKRGQDVALRCDPISGHVSLFWYQQALGQGPEFLTYFQNEAQLDKSGLPSDRFFAERPEGSVSTLKIQRTQQEDSAVYLCASSLALGQGMTDTQYFGPGTRLTVL.

The chain has TRBV5-8 and TRBJ2-3; 9 bases map to TRBD1. Germline-derived CDR1 and CDR2 are SGHTS and YDEGEE. V was pared by 6 bases and J by 4 bases, with 3 bases of the junction left unmatched. The CDR3 sequence is 13 residues long. The CDR3 loop is CASNRDRADTQYF. Here the CDR3 DNA reads TGTGCCAGCAACCGGGACAGGGCAGATACGCAGTATTTT.

The chain is built from TRBV4-3 and TRBJ2-2; a possible D gene is TRBD1 (6 bases). The CDR3 is 14 residues long. Between the trimmed V and J ends, which lost 11 bases and 4 bases, there was a span of 17 bases. Germline V gene data show CDR1 as LGHNA and CDR2 as YSLEER. For the CDR3, the DNA is TGCGCCTGCCCACAGGGAATCCTCACCGGGGAGCTGTTTTTT. Protein: CACPQGILTGELFF.

This clone came up a few times. This chain connects TRBV23-1 to TRBJ2-1; 9 bases are shared with TRBD1. TRBV23-1 carries the ORF label, with uncertain function. This CDR3 spans 18 amino acids. The junction had 16 bases not matched to a gene; V was cut back by 6 bases and J by 4 bases. DNA for the CDR3: TGCGCCAGCAGGAGTAATCAAGGCTACAGGGGGCCATACAATGAGCAGTTCTTC. Translation gives CASRSNQGYRGPYNEQFF.